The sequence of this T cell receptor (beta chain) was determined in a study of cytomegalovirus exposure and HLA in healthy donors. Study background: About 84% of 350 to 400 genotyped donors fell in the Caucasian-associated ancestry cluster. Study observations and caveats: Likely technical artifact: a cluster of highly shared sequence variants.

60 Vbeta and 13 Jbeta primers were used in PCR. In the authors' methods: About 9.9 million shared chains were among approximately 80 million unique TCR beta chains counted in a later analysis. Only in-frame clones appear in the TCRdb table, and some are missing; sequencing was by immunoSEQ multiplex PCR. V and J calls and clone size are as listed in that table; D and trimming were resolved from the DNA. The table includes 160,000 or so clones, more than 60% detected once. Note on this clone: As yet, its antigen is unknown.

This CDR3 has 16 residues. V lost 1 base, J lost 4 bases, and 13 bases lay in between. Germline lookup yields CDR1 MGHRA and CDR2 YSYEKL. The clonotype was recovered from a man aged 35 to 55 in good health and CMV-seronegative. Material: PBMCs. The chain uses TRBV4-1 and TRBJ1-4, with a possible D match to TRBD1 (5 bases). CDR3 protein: CASSQVGGAINEKLFF. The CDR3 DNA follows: TGCGCCAGCAGCCAAGTAGGTGGGGCGATTAATGAAAAACTGTTTTTT.